The next 17 T cell receptor beta chains were all read from a single sample in a study of T cell repertoires in cytomegalovirus infection. Via MiXCR, TCRdb re-called the reads, giving one row per CDR3 protein. Here the sample spans 300,000 or so distinct CDR3 sequences, around 25% being singletons. The antigens for these receptors are not known. Specimen: cultured PBMCs, collected from culture after CMV antigen stimulation. These receptors all come from a human donor in good health (CMV status not recorded). Some clones in this sample may be carry-over from other donors' samples.

The chain links TRBV7-2 to TRBJ1-4, with unresolved D. Germline V gene sequence: CDR1 SGHTA, CDR2 FQGNSA. This CDR3 is built from 12 residues. Deletions cut 1 base from V and 10 bases from J, with 7 bases between. The CDR3 region is CASSLEVGKLFF. CDR3 bases: TGTGCCAGCAGCTTAGAGGTTGGAAAACTGTTTTTT.

The V gene is TRBV5-1, the J gene TRBJ2-7; 7 bases align to TRBD1. Germline CDR1 is SGHRS and CDR2 is YFSETQ. V shed 6 bases and J 5 bases; nucleotides not matched to a gene: 11. This CDR3 contains 14 residues. As DNA, the CDR3 is TGCGCCAGCACCCCATTGGGGCAGGGGGACGAGCAGTACTTC. It is translated as CASTPLGQGDEQYF.

The chain carries TRBV7-2 and TRBJ1-2; no firm D call. The V gene's germline CDR1 is SGHTA and CDR2 FQGNSA. V dropped 6 bases and J dropped 3 bases, with 17 bases sitting between them. The CDR3 loop spans 15 amino acids. CDR3 sequence reads: CASRDQEPGYYGYTF. The CDR3 bases are TGTGCCAGCAGAGACCAGGAGCCCGGGTACTATGGCTACACCTTC.

This sequence joins TRBV6-5 and TRBJ2-5; D may be TRBD2 (7 bases). Germline values: CDR1 MNHEY, CDR2 SVGAGI. The CDR3 spans 16 residues. Between the trimmed V and J ends, which lost 6 bases and 2 bases, there was a span of 19 bases. DNA of the CDR3: TGTGCCAGCAGGCGTTTCGGGGGGCGCGGGCAAGAGACCCAGTACTTC. Encoded protein: CASRRFGGRGQETQYF.

The chain couples TRBV7-8 to TRBJ2-4, with a weak D call TRBD1 (6 bases). This CDR3 has 16 residues. Trimming removed 0 bases from V and 0 bases from J, with 9 bases in between. Germline values: CDR1 SGHVS, CDR2 FQNEAQ. CDR3 protein: CASSLATGLAKNIQYF. The CDR3 region has the DNA TGTGCCAGCAGCTTAGCGACAGGACTAGCCAAAAACATTCAGTACTTC.

This clonotype was observed a handful of times. The chain joins TRBV20-1 to TRBJ2-1, with D unresolved. The CDR3 contains 13 residues. V lost 6 bases and J lost 7, with 16 bases in between. Per the germline V gene, CDR1 is DFQATT and CDR2 is SNEGSKA (reference sequence). CDR3 in amino acids: CSALSAARNEQFF. The CDR3, as DNA: TGCAGTGCCCTTTCGGCCGCCAGGAATGAGCAGTTCTTC.

This clonotype was recorded only once. The chain links TRBV10-3 to TRBJ1-5; D is undetermined. Germline values: CDR1 ENHRY, CDR2 SYGVKD. The CDR3 runs 14 residues. V was trimmed by 0 bases and J by 7 bases, leaving 10 bases between them. CDR3 protein: CAISESLSGQPQHF. Here the CDR3 DNA reads TGTGCCATCAGTGAGTCGTTGTCCGGGCAGCCCCAGCATTTT.

This chain connects TRBV5-6 to TRBJ2-1; D uncertain. Trimming stripped 4 bases from V and 1 base from J, with 12 bases between. This CDR3 spans 15 amino acids. The germline CDR1 and CDR2 sequences are SGHDT and YYEEEE. The CDR3 protein is CASSPRMGSYNEQFF. DNA for the CDR3: TGTGCCAGCAGCCCTCGGATGGGGTCCTACAATGAGCAGTTCTTC.

This clonotype turned up a few times. V and J are TRBV6-2 or TRBV6-3 and TRBJ1-1; a weak D match, TRBD1 (6 bases). Germline V gene sequence: CDR1 MNHEY, CDR2 SVGEGT. The CDR3 covers 16 residues. V lost 7 bases to trimming and J lost 1 base, with 19 bases between them. For the CDR3, the DNA is TGTGCCAGCATCCTAAGGGGGGGACACCCGAACACTGAAGCTTTCTTT. This codes for CASILRGGHPNTEAFF.

This clonotype was counted between two and nine times. The CDR3 DNA reads TGTGCCAGCAGCCAAGATCAGAGCGGGGATTCTTGGGAGCAGTTCTTC. Residues: CASSQDQSGDSWEQFF. The V and J genes are TRBV4-2 and TRBJ2-1; 7 bases are shared with TRBD2. With 0 bases clipped from V and 10 bases from J, the junction kept 12 bases outside the gene matches. The CDR3 spans 16 residues. The germline CDR1 and CDR2 sequences are LGHNA and YNFKEQ.

This clonotype was picked up one time. This chain uses TRBV29-1 with TRBJ2-7; possible D gene TRBD1, 6 bases. There are 13 residues in the CDR3. The germline V and J ends were trimmed by 3 bases and 6 bases, with 15 bases remaining between them. CDR1 and CDR2 (germline): SQVTM, ANQGSEA. CDR3 amino acids: CSVDGVGAGEQYF. The DNA for the CDR3 is TGCAGCGTTGATGGTGTGGGGGCAGGCGAGCAGTACTTC.

In its sample, this clonotype was seen many times. V is TRBV7-2 and J is TRBJ1-2; D not certain. Per germline, CDR1 SGHTA and CDR2 FQGNSA. The CDR3 covers 11 residues. The V end was cut by 6 bases, the J end by 1 base, with 3 bases between. The CDR3 loop is CASSFNYGYTF. The CDR3 DNA reads TGTGCCAGCAGTTTTAACTATGGCTACACCTTC.

This clonotype was counted ten times or more. The chain has TRBV2 and TRBJ2-3; 14 bases fit TRBD2. CDR1 is SNHLY, CDR2 FYNNEI, per germline. This CDR3 spans 17 amino acids. The V and J ends lost 6 bases and 3 bases, in that order; junction bases with no gene match: 8. The CDR3 region is CASRLGTSGRLTDTQYF. CDR3 sequence (DNA): TGTGCCAGCAGACTTGGGACTAGCGGGAGACTAACAGATACGCAGTATTTT.

This chain joins TRBV7-8 and TRBJ2-5; TRBD2 matches at 7 bases. V dropped 4 bases and J dropped 5; count of bases not matched to a gene: 10. Germline CDR1 and CDR2: SGHVS and FQNEAQ. This CDR3 contains 15 residues. CDR3 sequence (DNA): TGTGCCAGCAGCTCGAGGGAGGGGCGTTCGGAGACCCAGTACTTC. It yields the protein CASSSREGRSETQYF.

The chain has TRBV4-1 and TRBJ2-1; TRBD2 agrees at 14 bases. The CDR3 sequence is 17 residues long. V shed 3 bases and J 5 bases; nucleotides not matched to a gene: 6. Germline V lookup: CDR1 MGHRA, CDR2 YSYEKL. The chain's CDR3 is CASSQPGLAGVDNEQFF. In DNA, the CDR3 is TGCGCCAGCAGCCAGCCGGGACTAGCGGGAGTAGACAATGAGCAGTTCTTC.

This clonotype was seen many times. The chain is built from TRBV7-2 and TRBJ2-3; 12 bases agree with TRBD2. Germline V gene lookup returns CDR1 SGHTA and CDR2 FQGNSA. The CDR3 has 19 amino acids. With 4 bases clipped from V and 1 base from J, the junction kept 12 bases outside the gene matches. The CDR3 sequence: CASSWGWASGRGGTDTQYF. CDR3 sequence (DNA): TGTGCCAGCAGCTGGGGGTGGGCTAGCGGGAGGGGTGGCACAGATACGCAGTATTTT.

The chain couples TRBV7-9 to TRBJ2-1; D not resolved. The V end was cut by 2 bases, the J end by 12 bases, with 8 bases between. Germline V lookup: CDR1 SEHNR, CDR2 FQNEAQ (reference sequence). The CDR3 runs to 11 residues. The CDR3 DNA reads as TGTGCCAGCAGCTTAACGTCGGGGCAGTTCTTC. Translated, it gives CASSLTSGQFF.